The source of this TCR beta chain is a study of prognosis after radiotherapy for stage I lung cancer. The wider study: Operability status for all non-small cell lung cancer patients was recorded as medically inoperable. Of the patients, 6 or 7 had squamous cell carcinoma and about eleven had adenocarcinoma tumors.

Genomic DNA was subjected to two-round multiplex PCR for amplification of TCR beta CDR3. Used in first-round PCR were primers specific to each TRBV and TRBJ gene. TCRdb passed the multiplex PCR reads through MiXCR, listing each CDR3 protein once. This sample has about 35,000 distinct CDR3 sequences, with approximately 29% found just once. This clonotype showed up many times. CDR3 size: 16 residues. The junction had 9 bases not matched to a gene; V was cut back by 4 bases and J by 2 bases. CDR1 is SNHLY and CDR2 is FYNNEI in the germline V gene. The chain employs TRBV2 and TRBJ1-2; 8 bases agree with TRBD1. This sequence originates from a donor at least 50 years old with non-small cell lung cancer. The sequencing used PBMCs, collected before or after stereotactic body radiation therapy (not recorded which). For the CDR3, the DNA is TGTGCCAGCAGTGTGCTCTCAGGGGGCGGAAACTATGGCTACACCTTC. Its protein product is CASSVLSGGGNYGYTF.